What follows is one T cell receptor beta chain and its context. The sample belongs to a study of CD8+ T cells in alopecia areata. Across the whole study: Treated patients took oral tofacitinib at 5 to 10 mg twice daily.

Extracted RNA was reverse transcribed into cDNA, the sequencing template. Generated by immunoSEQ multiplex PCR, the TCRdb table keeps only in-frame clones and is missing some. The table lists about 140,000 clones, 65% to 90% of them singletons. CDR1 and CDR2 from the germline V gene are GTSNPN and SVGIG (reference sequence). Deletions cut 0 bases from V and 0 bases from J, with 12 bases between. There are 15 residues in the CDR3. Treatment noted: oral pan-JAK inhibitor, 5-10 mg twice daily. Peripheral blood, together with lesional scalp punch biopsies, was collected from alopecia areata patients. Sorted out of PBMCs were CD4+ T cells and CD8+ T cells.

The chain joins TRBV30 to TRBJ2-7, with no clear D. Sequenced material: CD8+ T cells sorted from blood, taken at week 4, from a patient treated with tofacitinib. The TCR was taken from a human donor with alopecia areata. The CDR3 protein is CAWSVGIGRSYEQYF. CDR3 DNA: TGTGCCTGGAGTGTGGGGATTGGCCGCTCCTACGAGCAGTACTTC. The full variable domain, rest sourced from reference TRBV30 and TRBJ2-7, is SQTIHQWPATLVQPVGSPLSLECTVEGTSNPNLYWYRQAAGRGLQLLFYSVGIGQISSEVPQNLSASRPQDRQFILSSKKLLLSDSGFYLCAWSVGIGRSYEQYFGPGTRLTVT.